The 20 T cell receptor beta chains listed next were all sequenced from one sample in a study of cytomegalovirus exposure and HLA in healthy donors. 13 Jbeta primers and 60 Vbeta primers were used for the PCR. Produced via immunoSEQ multiplex PCR; TCRdb's table is partial and in-frame only. Of 150,000 or so clones listed, about two thirds are singletons. The specimen was PBMCs. These receptors all come from an older woman in good health and CMV-seropositive.

The V call is TRBV9, the J call TRBJ1-2, with TRBD1 matching 7 bases. This CDR3 has 13 residues. Germline assignment: CDR1 SGDLS and CDR2 YYNGEE. V shed 4 bases, J shed 10 bases, and the junction held 10 bases outside the gene matches. The CDR3 sequence: CASSPTGTFDYTF. The CDR3 bases are TGTGCCAGCAGCCCGACAGGGACTTTTGACTACACCTTC.

In the case of this clone: The junction and the germline gene differ at one end; a read error may be behind it. The CDR3 DNA sequence: TGTGCCAGCAGTTTAGCGGGCAGGGGCACAGATACGCAGTATTTT. Encoded protein: CASSLAGRGTDTQYF. This chain connects TRBV11-2 to TRBJ2-3, with 7 bases aligning to TRBD2. This CDR3 is built from 15 residues. Germline-derived CDR1 and CDR2 are SGHAT and FQNNGV.

The chain employs TRBV6-1 and TRBJ1-1; TRBD1 matches 8 bases. With V trimmed by 10 bases and J by 0 bases, 1 base remained unmatched. Germline values: CDR1 MNHNS, CDR2 SASEGT. The CDR3 covers 12 residues. Written as DNA, the CDR3 is TGTGCCACGGGACAGGTGAACACTGAAGCTTTCTTT. Translation: CATGQVNTEAFF.

J is TRBJ1-5 and V is TRBV6-1; possible D gene TRBD1, 5 bases. V was trimmed by 2 bases and J by 7 bases, leaving 12 bases between them. CDR1 MNHNS and CDR2 SASEGT come from the germline V gene. The CDR3 sequence is 14 residues long. The CDR3 DNA is TGTGCCAGCAGTGAAACGACAGAACTCCAGCCCCAGCATTTT. Translated, it gives CASSETTELQPQHF.

The genes are TRBV21-1 and TRBJ2-1; the D call TRBD2 from the table was never checked on the DNA. TRBV21-1 represents a pseudogene. The CDR3 covers 16 residues. The CDR3 region is CASSKFPTGEWSEQFF. CDR3 nucleotide sequence: TGTGCCAGCAGCAAATTCCCCACGGGAGAGTGGAGTGAGCAGTTCTTC.

This clone was seen a single time. This rearrangement joins TRBV28 to TRBJ1-2; 8 positions agree with TRBD1. The J segment lost 4 bases and the V segment lost 7 bases, leaving 5 bases of the junction unmatched. Per the germline V gene, CDR1 is MDHEN and CDR2 is SYDVKM. CDR3 size: 13 residues. The CDR3 region is CASNRQGSYGYTF. The CDR3 coding sequence is TGTGCCAGCAACCGACAGGGGAGCTATGGCTACACCTTC.

The chain employs TRBV5-1 and TRBJ2-5; a weak D match, TRBD1 (6 bases). Trimming left V 0 bases short and J 3 bases short, with 12 bases between. This CDR3 region has 15 residues. The germline CDR1 and CDR2 sequences are SGHRS and YFSETQ. The CDR3 DNA reads as TGCGCCAGCAGCTTGGTTCCAGGGGCCAAAGAGACCCAGTACTTC. Its protein is CASSLVPGAKETQYF.

The genes are TRBV29-1 and TRBJ1-1; 7 nucleotides match TRBD1. Germline CDR1 and CDR2: SQVTM and ANQGSEA. This CDR3 has 13 amino acids. The ends lost 6 bases at V and 1 base at J; junction bases unmatched: 5. DNA for the CDR3: TGCAGCGTCGTACAGGGGACGAACACTGAAGCTTTCTTT. Protein sequence: CSVVQGTNTEAFF. Variable domain in full (rest from reference TRBV29-1 and TRBJ1-1): SAVISQKPSRDICQRGTSLTIQCQVDSQVTMMFWYRQQPGQSLTLIATANQGSEATYESGFVIDKFPISRPNLTFSTLTVSNMSPEDSSIYLCSVVQGTNTEAFFGQGTRLTVV.

This chain joins TRBV7-6 and TRBJ2-5; a weak D match, TRBD1 (6 bases). CDR1 SGHVS and CDR2 FNYEAQ come from the germline V gene. V dropped 0 bases and J dropped 5 bases, with 13 bases sitting between them. The CDR3 totals 15 residues. The CDR3 region is CASSLAGHLLETQYF. The CDR3 DNA sequence: TGTGCCAGCAGCTTAGCGGGACACCTCTTGGAGACCCAGTACTTC.

This chain joins TRBV2 and TRBJ1-4; D is unclear. The CDR3 sequence is 15 residues long. Germline CDR1 is SNHLY and CDR2 is FYNNEI. With 2 bases removed from V and 4 bases from J, the gap between germline ends came to 11 bases. DNA for the CDR3: TGTGCCAGCAGTGAACGGGGTATTGGTAATGAAAAACTGTTTTTT. Residues: CASSERGIGNEKLFF.

The chain has TRBV9 and TRBJ1-2, with D possibly being TRBD1 (5 bases). The V and J ends lost 2 bases and 4 bases respectively, with 12 bases between them. This CDR3 comprises 14 residues. Germline CDR1 SGDLS, CDR2 YYNGEE. In DNA form, the CDR3 reads TGTGCCAGCAGCGTCGAACAGGCCCCCTATGGCTACACCTTC. It encodes CASSVEQAPYGYTF.

The chain joins TRBV6-6 to TRBJ2-1; D may be TRBD2 (6 bases). Germline CDR1 and CDR2: MNHNY and SVGAGI (reference sequence). The CDR3 runs to 13 residues. Trimming took off 6 bases at V and 4 bases at J, with 10 bases between the two ends. CDR3 nucleotide sequence: TGTGCCAGCAGACGACTAGTATACAATGAGCAGTTCTTC. This codes for CASRRLVYNEQFF.

The chain uses TRBV27 and TRBJ1-2, with TRBD1 identical over 9 bases. J gave up 4 bases and V 4 bases, and 13 bases lay outside the gene matches. Germline V gives CDR1 MNHEY, CDR2 SMNVEV (reference sequence). This CDR3 has 17 amino acids. CDR3 bases: TGTGCCAGCAGTTCCCTCCCGGGACAGGGAATACTCTATGGCTACACCTTC. It specifies CASSSLPGQGILYGYTF.

This rearrangement joins TRBV7-8 to TRBJ2-1; 11 nucleotides line up with TRBD2. Germline assignment: CDR1 SGHVS and CDR2 FQNEAQ. The CDR3 extends over 16 amino acids. With V trimmed by 2 bases and J by 4 bases, 4 bases remained unmatched. CDR3 DNA: TGTGCCAGCAGCTTATTACTAGCGGGAGCTTACAATGAGCAGTTCTTC. This sequence encodes CASSLLLAGAYNEQFF.

The chain has TRBV27 and TRBJ1-4; 7 bases map to TRBD1. V trimming: 6 bases; J trimming: 5 bases; junction bases outside the gene matches: 6. The germline CDR1 and CDR2 sequences are MNHEY and SMNVEV (reference sequence). The CDR3 has 14 amino acids. The CDR3 here is CASRPGQHNEKLFF. CDR3 DNA sequence: TGTGCCAGCAGACCGGGACAGCACAATGAAAAACTGTTTTTT.

V is TRBV18 and J is TRBJ1-1; D perhaps matches TRBD1 (5 bases). The CDR3 extends over 13 amino acids. Germline assignment: CDR1 KGHSH and CDR2 LQKENI. The V gene lost 2 bases and the J gene lost 7 bases, with 11 bases spanning the gap. CDR3 loop: CASSPGAELEAFF. Written as DNA, the CDR3 is TGTGCCAGCTCACCAGGGGCAGAACTTGAAGCTTTCTTT.

There are a few counts of this clone. The J gene is TRBJ1-1, the V gene TRBV20-1; D remains unclear. The V end was cut by 4 bases, the J end by 8 bases, with 8 bases between. Germline CDR1 and CDR2: DFQATT and SNEGSKA (reference sequence). The length of the CDR3 is 10 residues. The DNA for the CDR3 is TGCAGTGCTAACAGCCTCGAAGCTTTCTTT. It specifies CSANSLEAFF.

The table lists this clone with a count of one. This chain joins TRBV18 and TRBJ1-5; TRBD1 might be the D (6 bases). This CDR3 spans 14 amino acids. Deletions cut 4 bases from V and 6 bases from J, with 13 bases between. Germline V gives CDR1 KGHSH, CDR2 LQKENI. The DNA for the CDR3 is TGTGCCAGCTCACGAGGGGACATAGGTCAGCCCCAGCATTTT. Its translation: CASSRGDIGQPQHF.

This clone was seen a single time. The junction does not match germline at one end; this may be a read error. The chain carries TRBV29-1 and TRBJ2-1; TRBD2 matches 11 bases. This CDR3 region has 15 residues. Germline CDR1 reads SQVTM; CDR2 reads ANQGSEA. Here the CDR3 reads CSVTSGTSGYNGQFF. Here the CDR3 DNA reads TGCAGCGTTACGTCGGGGACTAGCGGTTACAATGGGCAGTTCTTC.

J is TRBJ2-4 and V is TRBV28; 8 bases map to TRBD2. V lost 2 bases, J lost 7 bases, and 4 bases stayed unmatched. The CDR3 runs to 14 residues. Germline V lookup: CDR1 MDHEN, CDR2 SYDVKM. For the CDR3, the DNA is TGTGCCAGCAGTTTAATAAGCGGGAGCAACATTCAGTACTTC. Its translation: CASSLISGSNIQYF.